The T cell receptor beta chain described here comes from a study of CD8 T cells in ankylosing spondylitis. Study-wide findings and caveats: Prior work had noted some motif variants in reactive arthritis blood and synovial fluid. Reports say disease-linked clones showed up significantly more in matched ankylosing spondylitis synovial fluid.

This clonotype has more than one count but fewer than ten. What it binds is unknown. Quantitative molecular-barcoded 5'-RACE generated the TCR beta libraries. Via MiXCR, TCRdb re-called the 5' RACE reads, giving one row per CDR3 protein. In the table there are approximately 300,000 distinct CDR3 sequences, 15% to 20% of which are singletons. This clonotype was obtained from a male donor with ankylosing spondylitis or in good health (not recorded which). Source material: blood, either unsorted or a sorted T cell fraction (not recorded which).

As DNA, the CDR3 is TGCAGTGCGTCCGGGACAGGGTCAGACTATGGCTACACCTTC. It yields the protein CSASGTGSDYGYTF. V gene TRBV20-1 combines with J gene TRBJ1-2, with 9 bases that match TRBD1. V was clipped by 6 bases and J by 3 bases; unmatched bases: 8. Looked up from germline, CDR1 is DFQATT and CDR2 is SNEGSKA (reference sequence). This CDR3 region has 14 residues.